This T cell receptor (beta chain) stems from a study of cytomegalovirus exposure and HLA in healthy donors. Whole-study findings and limits: Researchers counted 164 TCR beta chains as cytomegalovirus-associated.

With regard to this clone: Its antigen remains unidentified.

This PCR relied on a set of 60 Vbeta primers and 13 Jbeta primers. Source study methods: As a later analysis found, there were 80 million or so unique TCR beta chains, of which 8.5 million to 14 million were shared. Libraries were prepared by immunoSEQ multiplex PCR; TCRdb keeps only in-frame clonotypes and omits some of them. V and J calls and clone size are copied from that table; D and trimming were computed from the DNA. This sample yields some 190,000 clones, of which about four fifths are seen a single time; 1.5% to 2% belongs to the top ten. The CDR3 sequence is 17 residues long. Germline CDR1 SGHDT, CDR2 YYEEEE. V gave up 3 bases and J gave up 1 base; unmatched junction bases: 11.

This sequence originates from a man aged 18 to 29 in good health and CMV-seronegative. Sequenced sample: PBMCs. V is TRBV5-6 and J is TRBJ2-3; TRBD2 matches 7 bases. The CDR3 loop reads CASSSLPGGSGTDTQYF. CDR3 nucleotide sequence: TGTGCCAGCAGCTCCCTTCCGGGAGGCTCTGGCACAGATACGCAGTATTTT.